This TCR beta chain was captured by sequencing in a study of T-cell reconstitution after alpha-beta-depleted transplantation in children (dated by TCRdb to 2016 to 2018). In terms of the full investigation: Using TCR repertoire profiling, the study quantitatively followed how T-cell immune reconstitution unfolded in children after TCRalphabeta/CD19-depleted allogeneic hematopoietic cell transplantation.

This clonotype occurred many times. What antigen it recognizes has not been identified. No base quality information exists; no much larger clone differs at one position. Preparation of the library involved PCR. For sequencing, an Illumina HiSeq 2500 was employed. TCR libraries were prepared with molecular barcoding, using unique molecular identifiers to normalize TCRbeta repertoire quantification. TCRdb took the public reads, trimmed them with fastp at Q25, ran MiXCR for clone calling and kept in-frame beta chains. Entries that share a CDR3 protein sequence are merged under the most common genes and DNA. Here the sample has around 360,000 distinct CDR3 sequences; 9% to 12% occur a single time. The leading ten clones occupy less than 2.5% of the sample. This receptor was identified in a human donor who donated a stem cell graft to a child with acute lymphoblastic leukemia. The sample consisted of PBMCs from the stem cell graft donor, taken from the stem cell graft.

The encoded CDR3 is CASSGTSKYEQYF. The DNA sequence reads TGTGCCAGCAGCGGGACTAGCAAATACGAGCAGTACTTC. The sequence links TRBV9 to TRBJ2-7; 8 junctional bases match TRBD2. Unmatched junction bases come to 3, with V trimmed by 3 bases and J by 4 bases. CDR1 and CDR2 are drawn from the germline V gene: SGDLS, YYNGEE. The CDR3 covers 13 residues, taking in both the cysteine and the phenylalanine. Only the CDR3 region is kept as DNA, spanning 39 bases read in frame from base 1.